This T cell receptor beta chain was sequenced during a study of blood T cell repertoires in COVID-19 (dated by TCRdb to the early 2020s). Looking at the study overall: Collaborator samples came from the United States, Italy and Spain and covered acute and convalescent phases of COVID-19. Where HLA class I and class II types were available, the types were taken from metadata supplied by the sample provider, not from assay-based typing. The repertoires were released in a freely available public database meant as a resource for research on the immune response to SARS-CoV-2. The material from the prospective study consisted of cDNA or gDNA derived from T cells, B-cell-depleted T cells, or PBMCs. Subjects who had been exposed to COVID-19, were actively infected with it, or had recovered from it provided the deeply sampled blood TCRbeta repertoires that made up the dataset. Samples were obtained from the ongoing ImmuneRACE study (first 160 participants) and from over 1,000 subjects provided by 6 global collaborators. The sample metadata nearly always contained a de-identified subject ID, COVID-19 status, age in years and sex.

Another Seattle source contributed samples from volunteer blood donors who had recovered from COVID-19. Each collaborating institution followed its own protocols to collect whole blood in K2EDTA tubes. Collaborator samples were shipped for TCRbeta analysis as frozen whole blood, isolated PBMCs, or DNA extracted from either sample type. Comments on this clone: Its specific antigen is unknown. No base qualities exist here, and no much larger clone lies one base off it.

TCRbeta CDR3 regions were amplified from genomic DNA by means of the immunoSEQ Assay, a bias-controlled multiplex PCR. The authors' analysis ran thus. Within the assay, amplification of reference gene primers was used to estimate how many nucleated cells each sample contained. Sequence reads were collapsed and filtered to measure the absolute abundance of every unique TCRbeta CDR3 rearrangement. For each sample, productive Simpson clonality was calculated by taking the square root of Simpson's diversity index across productive rearrangements. Imported from immuneACCESS, the table was reduced by TCRdb to in-frame sequences with V and J called. These copies leave out some clones; in studies compared against another copy, an unresolved V gene accounts for under half, and the cause of the remainder is not known. V, J and clone size derive from that table, while D and trimming were established from the DNA sequence. The sample table holds 250,000 to 300,000 clones, of which about 89% were seen once. Jointly, the top ten make up 0.85% to 1% of the sample.

Points the paper makes about the study in general: The quantity of clinical and demographic metadata differed by source and by participant and was supplied without curation.

The junction shows trimming of 1 base on V and 4 bases on J, and the gene matches do not reach 4 bases of it. Sequences LNHNV (CDR1) and YYDKDF (CDR2) are obtained from the germline V gene (reference sequence). The CDR3, from cysteine to phenylalanine, totals 18 residues. Solely the CDR3 DNA is kept, with 54 bases framed from the first base. The chain joins TRBV15 to TRBJ2-1; TRBD2 fits 16 bases in the junction. Sequenced sample: peripheral blood. This clonotype was obtained from a middle-aged woman who had recovered from COVID-19. The CDR3 region: CATSRGGGLAGGYNEQFF. The nucleotide sequence is TGTGCCACCAGCAGAGGAGGGGGACTAGCGGGAGGGTACAATGAGCAGTTCTTC.